This entry concerns a single T cell receptor (beta chain). Only one count was recorded for this clonotype. Its antigen remains unidentified. No base quality values were provided; no much bigger clone lies one nucleotide off. One read alone lends weak support. This record comes from a study of blood T cells in healthy people across ages (dated by TCRdb to 2015 to 2017). With regard to the full study: In model experiments, template switching captured roughly one uniquely barcoded TCR beta cDNA molecule for every two T cells. Using deep sequencing normalized with unique cDNA molecular identifiers, the study measured how TCR beta repertoire diversity changes with age. Donors were grouped into four age groups: young (average roughly 15 years), middle-aged (39), aged (62) and long-lived (over 80). Donors of different ages were randomly distributed across sequencing lanes to avoid experimental bias. Using the same blood draw, the study looked at two additional independent replicas of 1 million unique cDNA reads for two donors, one aged 18 to 29 and the other aged 80 or older.

Donors were 39 systemically healthy Caucasian individuals from Russia aged about 6 to 100 years. Roughly 10 milliliters of peripheral blood were drawn from each donor into EDTA-treated Vacutainer tubes. PBMCs were isolated by Ficoll-Paque density-gradient centrifugation, with at least 6 million obtained per sample. Total RNA was extracted from PBMCs with Trizol reagent, with at least 5 micrograms obtained per sample. For every donor, an aliquot of PBMCs went through flow cytometry to measure the percentages of naive CD45RAhigh/CD27high T cells. Measured from the cysteine to the phenylalanine, the CDR3 is 13 residues long. Only the CDR3 portion is preserved as DNA: 39 bases, with reading frame beginning at the first base. The V and J ends are trimmed by 9 bases and 5 bases, leaving 15 bases between them. From the germline V gene, CDR1 is SNHLY and CDR2 is FYNNEI. The library was prepared using 5' RACE. Sequencing was carried out with an Illumina HiSeq 2500. A second PCR of about 6 to 12 cycles was run with a J-beta primer mix and a sample-barcoded 5' primer. Each TCR beta cDNA molecule received a unique molecular identifier from a template-switch 5' adaptor carrying 12 random nucleotides. At least 3 million CDR3-containing paired-end reads were obtained from each sample. The Mint cDNA synthesis kit, primed by a TRBC-specific oligonucleotide, was used to synthesize first-strand cDNA from all RNA. All cDNA was treated with uracil-DNA glycosylase and then went through a first 18-cycle PCR with the universal primers M1SS and BC2_uni_R. Processing in the source paper ran as follows. Normalization of each sample was performed by random selection of 1 million high-quality reads, each carrying a distinct molecular identifier. Reads sharing molecular identifiers were discarded rather than binned into consensus sequences. MiTCR, run with a Q25 quality threshold and the strictest error-elimination algorithm, handled CDR3 identification, clonotype clustering and error correction. A nonparametric unseen species model with Euler transformation was used to estimate a lower bound on total TCR beta diversity. Using fastp trimming at Q25 and MiXCR clonotype assembly, TCRdb reanalyzed the public sequencing data and kept in-frame beta chains. Identical CDR3 proteins give one entry, which carries the most common genes and DNA. These V and J calls rely on TCRdb rather than the paper's analysis. The sample table holds approximately 810,000 distinct CDR3 sequences, of which around 34% were seen once. 10% to 15% of the sample is held by the ten biggest clonotypes.

Overall study results and their limits: Conclusive comparison of naive and antigen-experienced compartments was prevented by the profiling of bulk unsorted PBMCs. Compared with the aged group, the long-lived group had more naive CD4+ T cells, fewer expanded clones and increased TCR diversity, a pattern suggesting age selection. Because the CMV infection status of the donors was unknown, age-related changes in expanded clonotypes may potentially have been confounded. Estimates of total diversity based on one million sequenced T cells were considered lower bounds and underestimates. The percentage of naive T cells measured by flow cytometry correlated strongly with observed TCR beta diversity. As age increased, observed TCR beta diversity per million T cells dropped in a roughly linear way, and a significant reduction was already evident by age around 41.

The chain joins TRBV2 to TRBJ2-3, with the D segment identity uncertain. What was sequenced was blood. This TCR came from a man aged 18 to 29 in good health. The bases are TGTGCCAGGGACGGTCCGCTAGGAGATACGCAGTATTTT. This translates into CARDGPLGDTQYF. With all but the CDR3 taken from the reference TRBV2 and TRBJ2-3 genes, the full variable domain is: EPEVTQTPSHQVTQMGQEVILRCVPISNHLYFYWYRQILGQKVEFLVSFYNNEISEKSEIFDDQFSVERPDGSNFTLKIRSTKLEDSAMYFCARDGPLGDTQYFGPGTRLTVL.